The rows below give T cell receptor beta chains drawn from one sample of a study of T cell changes during pregnancy in multiple sclerosis. Sequencing was performed with immunoSEQ multiplex PCR; in TCRdb, only in-frame clones are kept and a portion is missing. The sample lists roughly 100,000 clones, almost 95% seen once, with 0.75% to 0.95% in the top ten. This specimen consisted of peripheral blood, obtained after pregnancy. All receptors come from a female donor with multiple sclerosis, enrolled in a pregnancy study. CDR3s include the opening cysteine and the closing phenylalanine or tryptophan. D genes are given only for firm matches. Size values are once, few and many counts, or a class for expanded clones, and some rows have none.

>NA|TRBJ2-1|TRBV19|once
CASSIKRLYNEQFF
TGTGCCAGTAGTATAAAACGACTCTACAATGAGCAGTTCTTC
>TRBD1|TRBJ1-5|TRBV4-2|NA
CASSQDSGTALYQPQHF
TGTGCCAGCAGCCAAGATTCCGGGACAGCTCTCTATCAGCCCCAGCATTTT
>NA|TRBJ2-5|TRBV12-5|NA
CASGFGGETQYF
TGTGCTAGTGGTTTCGGGGGAGAGACCCAGTACTTC
>NA|TRBJ1-1|TRBV19|NA
CASSPEDILTEAFF
TGTGCCAGTAGTCCAGAGGACATTCTCACTGAAGCTTTCTTT
>TRBD1|TRBJ2-7|TRBV5-1|NA
CASSLNQGGGYEQYF
TGCGCCAGCAGCCTGAATCAAGGGGGCGGATACGAGCAGTACTTC
>TRBD1|TRBJ2-7|TRBV27|NA
CASRPGQASYEQYF
TGTGCCAGCAGACCGGGACAGGCCTCCTACGAGCAGTACTTC
>NA|TRBJ2-7|TRBV25-1|NA
CASSFHAGVEQYF
TGTGCCAGCAGTTTTCATGCAGGGGTCGAGCAGTACTTC
>TRBD1|TRBJ1-5|TRBV19|NA
CASSITGQGNQPQHF
TGTGCCAGTAGTATTACAGGACAGGGGAATCAGCCCCAGCATTTT
>TRBD2|TRBJ2-1|TRBV7-2|NA
CASSYRRGGDNEQFF
TGTGCCAGCAGCTATCGGCGGGGGGGGGACAATGAGCAGTTCTTC
>TRBD1|TRBJ2-1|TRBV5-1|NA
CASSRTPGQANNEQFF
TGCGCCAGCAGCCGAACGCCGGGACAGGCAAACAATGAGCAGTTCTTC
>NA|TRBJ1-3|TRBV19|NA
CASSASGSGNTIYF
TGTGCCAGTAGCGCCAGCGGCTCTGGAAACACCATATATTTT
>TRBD2|TRBJ2-1|TRBV5-1|NA
CASSLGLGLAYNEQFF
TGCGCCAGCAGCTTGGGTCTAGGACTAGCTTACAATGAGCAGTTCTTC
>NA|TRBJ1-3|TRBV28|NA
CASTPGRGSGNTIYF
TGTGCCAGCACTCCTGGGAGGGGCTCTGGAAACACCATATATTTT
>TRBD2|TRBJ2-3|TRBV9|NA
CASSARLAGDTDTQYF
TGTGCCAGCAGCGCCAGACTAGCGGGAGACACAGATACGCAGTATTTT
>NA|TRBJ1-5|TRBV2|NA
CASSEFGGSNQPQHF
TGTGCCAGCAGTGAATTCGGGGGTAGCAATCAGCCCCAGCATTTT
>TRBD1|TRBJ1-1|TRBV6-4|NA
CASRTGANTEAFF
TGTGCCAGCCGGACAGGGGCGAACACTGAAGCTTTCTTT
>NA|TRBJ2-2|TRBV29-1|once
CSVTAANTGELFF
TGCAGCGTTACAGCGGCGAACACCGGGGAGCTGTTTTTT
>TRBD1|TRBJ1-1|TRBV7-9|NA
CASSSGQGVNTEAFF
TGTGCCAGCAGCTCGGGACAGGGGGTGAACACTGAAGCTTTCTTT